What follows are 10 T cell receptor beta chains derived from one specimen sequenced in a study of T cell responses to AZD1222 COVID-19 vaccine. Sequenced by immunoSEQ multiplex PCR; TCRdb stores in-frame clones only, minus some. The sample holds approximately 150,000 clones, around 90% seen once. The sample consisted of peripheral blood, taken 28 days after the second AZD1222 dose. The receptors here all came from an adult who received the AZD1222 COVID-19 vaccine.

This chain uses TRBV30 with TRBJ1-5; D remains ambiguous. Germline V gene data show CDR1 as GTSNPN and CDR2 as SVGIG (reference sequence). This CDR3 is built from 14 residues. V was pared by 7 bases and J by 7 bases, with 20 bases between. CDR3 loop: CAYADGQGLQPQHF. The CDR3 DNA reads TGTGCCTACGCGGACGGGCAAGGTCTACAGCCCCAGCATTTT. Complete variable domain (other parts from reference TRBV30 and TRBJ1-5): SQTIHQWPATLVQPVGSPLSLECTVEGTSNPNLYWYRQAAGRGLQLLFYSVGIGQISSEVPQNLSASRPQDRQFILSSKKLLLSDSGFYLCAYADGQGLQPQHFGDGTRLSIL.

V usage is TRBV7-9 and J usage is TRBJ2-7, with 8 bases identical to TRBD2. Germline CDR1 and CDR2: SEHNR and FQNEAQ (reference sequence). J lost 5 bases, V lost 4 bases, and 7 bases had no gene match. The CDR3 consists of 14 residues. The CDR3 here is CASSSSGSFHEQYF. Written as DNA, the CDR3 is TGTGCCAGCAGCTCCAGCGGGAGTTTCCACGAGCAGTACTTC.

The V and J genes are TRBV5-6 and TRBJ2-7, with D possibly TRBD2 on 6 matching bases. The ends were cut back, 5 bases at V and 6 bases at J, with 18 bases in the middle. This CDR3 contains 14 residues. The germline V gene has CDR1 SGHDT and CDR2 YYEEEE. The CDR3 DNA reads as TGTGCCAGCAGTAGACGACTAGGAGGGAGCGAGCAGTACTTC. It codes for CASSRRLGGSEQYF.

As to this clone: Other nucleotide sequences from this sample produce the same CDR3. V usage is TRBV30 and J usage is TRBJ2-3, with D uncertain. The CDR3 length is 11 residues. Trimming shortened V by 2 bases and J by 2 bases, and 2 bases separated the two germline ends. Germline CDR1 GTSNPN, CDR2 SVGIG (reference sequence). The CDR3 nucleotides are TGTGCCTGGAGTCCCACAGATACGCAGTATTTT. Translated: CAWSPTDTQYF.

The V gene is TRBV4-2, the J gene TRBJ2-2; the D gene is possibly TRBD2 (6 bases). CDR3 length: 17 residues. The V end lost 4 bases, the J end lost 0 bases, and 15 bases lay between the germline ends. The V gene's germline CDR1 is LGHNA and CDR2 YNFKEQ. The CDR3 region is CASSLSPGEANTGELFF. The CDR3 DNA follows: TGTGCCAGCAGCCTCTCCCCGGGGGAAGCGAACACCGGGGAGCTGTTTTTT.

This clone was recorded once. The chain employs TRBV5-5 and TRBJ1-1; 9 bases fit TRBD1. Germline V gives CDR1 SGHKS, CDR2 YYEKEE (reference sequence). The CDR3 has 16 amino acids. Trimming took 2 bases from V and 3 from J; bases not matched to a gene: 8. Here the CDR3 reads CASSFNRGLVDTEAFF. CDR3 nucleotides: TGTGCCAGCAGCTTTAACAGGGGGCTGGTGGACACTGAAGCTTTCTTT.

CDR3 nucleotide sequence: TGTGCCAGCAGGCAAGCGCTGTCTCAGCCCCAGCATTTT. As protein: CASRQALSQPQHF. The V gene is TRBV6-5, the J gene TRBJ1-5, with no clear D. Per the germline V gene, CDR1 is MNHEY and CDR2 is SVGAGI. CDR3 length: 13 amino acids. V lost 6 bases and J lost 6, with 12 bases in between.

This chain links TRBV5-1 with TRBJ2-7; 14 bases map to TRBD2. This CDR3 is built from 20 residues. The junction had 14 bases not matched to a gene; V was cut back by 2 bases and J by 1 base. The V gene's germline CDR1 is SGHRS and CDR2 YFSETQ. CDR3 in DNA: TGCGCCAGCAGCTTCCACCCCTATCCGGGACTAGCGGGAGTTTCCTACGAGCAGTACTTC. Its protein is CASSFHPYPGLAGVSYEQYF.

The rearrangement joins TRBV30 to TRBJ2-3; 11 bases line up with TRBD2. J was trimmed by 2 bases and V by 8 bases; bases with no gene match: 6. Germline V gene sequence: CDR1 GTSNPN, CDR2 SVGIG (reference sequence). The CDR3 covers 14 residues. DNA of the CDR3: TGTGCCCATCGGACTAGCGGGTCCACAGATACGCAGTATTTT. It encodes CAHRTSGSTDTQYF.

The CDR3 sequence: CASSIGRGNYEQYF. The DNA of the CDR3 is TGTGCCAGTAGTATCGGGCGGGGGAATTACGAGCAGTACTTC. The gene calls are TRBV19 and TRBJ2-7; 7 nucleotides align to TRBD2. Germline CDR1 LNHDA, CDR2 SQIVND (reference sequence). There are 14 residues in the CDR3. The ends lost 3 bases at V and 4 bases at J; junction bases unmatched: 6.